This T cell receptor (beta chain) emerged from a study of cytomegalovirus exposure and HLA in healthy donors (dated by TCRdb to about 2017). A note on the overall study: An earlier analysis of some 600 of the donors reported about 300 Gb of sequence data and 117 million unique TCR beta sequences obtained from about 180 million T cells. In a later analysis, previously published TCR beta repertoires from more than 500 donors were re-analyzed and high-resolution HLA genotyping was added so that TCR occurrence patterns could be studied. To predict cytomegalovirus infection status, the study brought together high-throughput TCR immunosequencing, statistical association of individual TCRs with disease status, and machine learning. In addition to the first cohort of 500 to 850 subjects, a separate validation cohort of 100 to 150 different subjects was used. Because of strong linkage in the cohort, 5 or 6 DR-DQ haplotypes were treated as single units for association and clustering. Rather than drawing on any new phenotypic data, the later analysis identified candidate immune exposures from TCR beta sequences and the way those sequences occurred across donors. In a later genetic analysis, genome-wide SNP genotypes for about 65% of the roughly 700 donors were used, and that subset was treated as a discovery cohort. Typing coverage varied by locus: 629-630 donors for A, B, C, DRB1 and DQB1; approximately 500 for DQA1; over 600 for DPA1; 450 to 480 for DPB1. Using immunosequencing, the study profiled T cell repertoires from about 650 subjects and related those repertoires to cytomegalovirus serostatus. All discovery cohort repertoires had been generated on a single sequencing platform. The study aimed to test whether signatures of past pathogen exposure could be identified by cataloging public T cell receptors. Among around 400 genotyped donors of the cohort, an average of approximately 250,000 unique TCR beta nucleotide sequences were sequenced per donor, around 20% of them non-productive. Alongside the repertoire data, information on donor age, sex, ethnicity and CMV serostatus was compiled. Of the roughly 400 genotyped donors, approximately 83% fell in the genetic ancestry cluster associated with self-reported Caucasian donors. Both class I and class II loci were covered by HLA typing, at four-digit resolution. About 300 gigabases of sequencing data and approximately 92 million unique TCR sequences made up an early release that covered about 640 HLA-typed donors. To decide whether each TCR beta V gene segment behaved as functional or pseudogenic, an earlier analysis of 587 of the donors relied on high-throughput TCR beta sequencing.

Libraries came from the immunoSEQ multiplex PCR assay. The multiplex PCR relied on a mix of 60 forward primers for TCR Vbeta segments and 13 reverse primers for TCR Jbeta segments. Amplification of the CDR3 region of rearranged TCR beta genes was performed with a multiplex PCR assay on genomic DNA. Amplified TCR beta libraries were sequenced as 87-base-pair reads on the Illumina HiSeq System. Under the source paper's analysis protocol: Across the 500 to 750 repertoires, a later analysis counted roughly 77 million unique TCR beta chains, 9.5 million to 12 million of which were shared by at least two donors. A nearest-neighbor algorithm error-corrected the raw reads and collapsed the reads into unique sequences, merging closely related sequences to remove PCR and sequencing errors. V, D and J gene segments were assigned by aligning CDR3 sequences to IMGT reference sequences. For a sequence to be retained, a match of at least six nucleotides was required to both a V gene segment and a J gene segment. Rearrangements were classified as productive when the CDR3 lacked stop codons and remained in frame with V and J, and all other rearrangements were classified as non-productive. CDR3 was defined according to IMGT convention as the region running from the second conserved V-encoded cysteine to the conserved J-encoded phenylalanine. The earlier analysis of 500 to 650 of the donors excluded any sequence lacking an unambiguous match to a single V gene segment. In an earlier analysis of 587 of the donors, a V segment was called functional when productive rearrangements were above 56.7%, and segregating when the standard deviation between donors exceeded 5%. A statistical classification framework was built to diagnose cytomegalovirus status from the catalog of TCR beta chain sequences. In a later analysis, V and J genes were assigned by comparing TCR nucleotide sequences against IMGT/GENE-DB human TR gene sequences. The TCRdist pipeline was used in a later analysis to assign CDR3 sequences and most-parsimonious VDJ recombination scenarios. A later analysis defined each TCR beta chain by its CDR3 amino acid sequence plus V-gene family, and excluded reads lacking a unique V-gene family. To address suspected cross-contamination and a sequencing artifact, a later analysis removed roughly 580 highly shared, low-generation-probability nucleotide sequences. In a later analysis, a clonal expansion index was calculated for each public chain from normalized within-repertoire ranks of inferred template counts. In a later analysis, generation probabilities were computed with a VDJ recombination model fitted to out-of-frame rearrangements, and the resulting probabilities were checked against IGoR. In a later analysis, hypergeometric tests were used to score TCR-TCR, TCR-HLA and TCR-CMV co-occurrence, with a repertoire-size bias correction applied to TCR pairs. To estimate false discovery rates, a later analysis permuted the HLA or CMV assignments 20 times. In a later analysis, co-occurring TCRs were grouped with DBSCAN, and TCRdist sequence similarity was added when clustering was performed within HLA-allele-positive subsets. Repertoires with fewer than 30,000 or more than 120,000 public chains were left out of co-occurrence clustering, as were four to six repertoires with anomalous nucleotide sharing. TCRdb stores this immuneACCESS table with in-frame sequences only. Part of the clones is absent; in the studies checked, under half of the shortfall reflects unresolved V genes, and no reason is known for the rest. V, J and clone size are taken as reported in that table, and D and trimming were inferred from the DNA itself. For this sample the table gives approximately 100,000 clones, of which approximately 75% were detected only once. The top ten constitute less than 2% of the sample.

Comments on this clone: What this receptor recognizes is not known. No much larger clone exists at a distance of one base, and base qualities are not known.

Broader findings and caveats from the paper: In a later analysis, several top co-occurrence clusters were reported to appear linked to parvovirus B19, influenza, CMV and Epstein-Barr virus. Roughly 15 rarely observed V segments, including chromosome 9 orphons, were excluded from the earlier analysis of about 500 of the donors because counts were too low. The classifier was reported to diagnose cytomegalovirus status with high specificity and sensitivity in both the original and validation cohorts. In a later analysis, 16,951 TCR beta sequences were associated with specific HLA alleles at a false discovery rate of 0.05. Because HLA typing was unavailable for some donors at each locus, only the typed subset was used in association tests. When HLA alleles, especially DR and DQ, strongly co-occurred, attributing TCR associations to individual alleles was difficult. Correlated functional status among segregating V segments might reflect linkage disequilibrium, but an unknown experimental factor could not be ruled out. According to a later analysis, TCR association rates differed among HLA loci, with DRB1 alleles showing the most associated TCRs and HLA-C alleles showing the fewest. A cluster of highly shared sequence variants was judged likely to represent a technical artifact of the sequencing pipeline. Because the 87-base-pair reads could not distinguish some IMGT-functional V segments, including TRBV6-2 and TRBV6-3, those segments were excluded. In a later analysis, most CMV-associated TCR beta chains were found to appear HLA-restricted, with HLA associations seemingly driven largely by CMV exposure. Only TCR beta chains were sequenced in this cohort, and the absence of alpha or paired-chain data limited detectable features. The study gave a list of 150 to 200 TCR beta chains associated with cytomegalovirus. Immune exposure information for the cohort was limited to CMV serostatus. An earlier analysis of 587 of the donors showed that most TCR beta V segments appeared in productive rearrangements either about 87% or about 30% of the time, which broadly matched IMGT annotations. A further reported finding was that TCR beta sequences accurately predicted the HLA-A and HLA-B alleles for most subjects in the first cohort. The presence/absence analyses assumed that sequencing depth was roughly uniform across donors, and that assumption may not be true. In vitro tests confirmed that three of the cytomegalovirus-associated TCR beta chains recognize cytomegalovirus antigens. While some public TCRs were present in many individuals, most TCR sequences turned up only very rarely across donors. In a later analysis, HLA-associated TCR beta chains showed more clonal expansion and lower generation probabilities than non-associated chains that were equally common. According to the authors, the approach could potentially be generalized to other disease states and immunological phenotypes. In a later genetic analysis, fewer N-insertions in productive TCRs were reported among donors in an Asian-associated ancestry cluster than the roughly 640-donor mean. In a later genetic analysis, a missense DCLRE1C variant was associated with V-gene and J-gene trimming of TCR beta chains, and the association was replicated in an independent cohort.

The CDR3 numbers 13 residues from cysteine through phenylalanine. Only CDR3 DNA is held: 39 bases, read in frame from base 1. Trimming at the junction amounts to 0 bases on V and 3 bases on J, and the germline ends lie 3 bases apart. Sequences SGHNT (CDR1) and YENEEA (CDR2) are obtained from the germline V gene. The cohort consisted of 650 to 700 healthy bone marrow donors. All cohort members were sampled while nominally healthy, although unrecorded immune exposures were likely present. The donor was CMV seronegative and belonged to the group of more than 300 seronegative cohort members. Every donor gave a peripheral blood sample, and the peripheral blood mononuclear cells from that sample were used for TCR beta sequencing. Genomic DNA extraction from the blood cell samples was performed with the Qiagen DNeasy Blood Extraction Kit.

The sequence came from a woman aged 40 to 50 in good health and CMV-seronegative. The sequenced material came from PBMCs. The sequence joins TRBV11-3 to TRBJ2-1; there is no confident call for the D gene. The sequenced DNA is TGTGCCAGCAGCTTAGACGGCTACAATGAGCAGTTCTTC. Its product reads: CASSLDGYNEQFF. This CDR3, with the reference TRBV11-3 and TRBJ2-1 proteins standing in past its ends, gives the full variable domain EAGVVQSPRYKIIEKKQPVAFWCNPISGHNTLYWYLQNLGQGPELLIRYENEEAVDDSQLPKDRFSAERLKGVDSTLKIQPAELGDSAVYLCASSLDGYNEQFFGPGTRLTVL.